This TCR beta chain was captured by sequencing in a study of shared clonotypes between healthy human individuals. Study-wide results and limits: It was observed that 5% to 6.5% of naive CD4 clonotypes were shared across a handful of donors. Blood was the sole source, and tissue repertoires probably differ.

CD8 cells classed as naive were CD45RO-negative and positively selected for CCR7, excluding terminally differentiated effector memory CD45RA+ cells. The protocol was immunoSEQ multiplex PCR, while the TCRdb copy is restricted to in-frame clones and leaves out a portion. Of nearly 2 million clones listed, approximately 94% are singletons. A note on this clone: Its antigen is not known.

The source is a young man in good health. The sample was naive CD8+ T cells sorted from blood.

The CDR3 DNA sequence: TGTGCCAGCAGCCCAAGTGGTGCAGATACGCAGTATTTT. Its protein is CASSPSGADTQYF. V usage is TRBV7-9 and J usage is TRBJ2-3; the D is unclear. Germline V gene sequence: CDR1 SEHNR, CDR2 FQNEAQ (reference sequence). V was shortened by 5 bases and J by 4 bases, with 10 bases between the two germline ends. The CDR3 covers 13 residues.